Presented here are 12 T cell receptor beta chains from one specimen sequenced in a study of human T cells and chemical hapten exposure. Described time point: patch test 1, 2 weeks after DPC sensitization. Treatment given: therapeutic diphenylcyclopropenone sensitization with weekly scalp DPC. Via MiXCR, TCRdb re-called the RACE reads, giving one row per CDR3 protein. The data hold 65,000 to 95,000 distinct CDR3 sequences, with about 10% observed a single time. Sequences were derived from whole blood, sampled in connection with sensitization to the hapten diphenylcyclopropenone (DPC). All receptors come from a woman aged 60 to 75 with alopecia areata. Some clones in this sample may be carry-over from other donors' samples.

Ten or more counts support this clonotype. This chain links TRBV20-1 with TRBJ1-1, with TRBD1 matching over 8 bases. There are 15 residues in the CDR3. Per the germline V gene, CDR1 is DFQATT and CDR2 is SNEGSKA (reference sequence). V shed 0 bases and J 0 bases; nucleotides not matched to a gene: 3. The CDR3 DNA follows: TGCAGTGCTAGAGATGAGACAGGGGTGAACACTGAAGCTTTCTTT. The encoded protein is CSARDETGVNTEAFF.

The chain combines TRBV5-1 with TRBJ2-3; 11 bases are a match to TRBD2. The CDR3 contains 16 residues. CDR1 and CDR2 (germline): SGHRS, YFSETQ. With 2 bases clipped from V and 3 bases from J, the junction kept 5 bases outside the gene matches. CDR3 nucleotide sequence: TGCGCCAGCAGCTTCTTGGGACTAGCGGTGACAGATACGCAGTATTTT. Protein sequence: CASSFLGLAVTDTQYF.

This chain joins TRBV9 and TRBJ2-4; 9 positions agree with TRBD2. Germline trimming cut 0 bases from V and 8 bases from J; bases unmatched to any gene: 3. The CDR3 spans 14 residues. Germline V gene sequence: CDR1 SGDLS, CDR2 YYNGEE. The CDR3 DNA follows: TGTGCCAGCAGCGTAGAATTAGCGGGGGACATTCAGTACTTC. It translates to CASSVELAGDIQYF.

This clonotype was seen ten or more times. The chain is built from TRBV4-2 and TRBJ1-1; 11 nucleotides agree with TRBD1. Unmatched junction bases numbered 3, after V lost 4 bases and J lost 5 bases. This CDR3 region has 14 residues. Germline CDR1 LGHNA, CDR2 YNFKEQ. The CDR3 sequence is CASSPDRGRTEAFF. The CDR3 region has the DNA TGTGCCAGCAGCCCGGACAGGGGGCGTACTGAAGCTTTCTTT.

The sample holds one count of this clonotype. The CDR3 here is CASSQRHTQETQYF. In DNA form, the CDR3 reads TGTGCCAGCAGCCAGCGACACACTCAAGAGACCCAGTACTTC. This rearrangement joins TRBV11-2 to TRBJ2-5, with D unresolved. Germline lookup yields CDR1 SGHAT and CDR2 FQNNGV. This CDR3 is built from 14 residues. V dropped 5 bases and J dropped 2 bases, with 12 bases sitting between them.

This clonotype came up many times. The chain links TRBV2 to TRBJ2-3; D possibly uses TRBD1 or TRBD2 (5 bases each). The CDR3 extends over 13 amino acids. Germline CDR1 and CDR2: SNHLY and FYNNEI. Trimming removed 8 bases from V and 6 bases from J, with 15 bases in between. CDR3 loop: CASRWDVRDTQYF. DNA for the CDR3: TGTGCCAGCCGCTGGGACGTGAGGGATACGCAGTATTTT.

The table lists this clonotype with a few counts. Relative to the germline gene, one junction end is altered; a read error may explain this. The chain has TRBV7-7 and TRBJ2-5; D might be TRBD1 (6 bases). Germline CDR1 SSHAT, CDR2 FNYEAQ (reference sequence). This CDR3 contains 16 residues. The CDR3 DNA reads as TGTGCTAGCAGCCTCGCCCCCAGGGGTGATGGGGAGACCCAGTACTTC. It encodes CASSLAPRGDGETQYF.

This clonotype was observed at least ten times. The chain carries TRBV6-2 or TRBV6-3 and TRBJ2-7; 9 positions agree with TRBD1. J gave up 2 bases and V 6 bases, and 5 bases lay outside the gene matches. Germline CDR1 reads MNHEY; CDR2 reads SVGEGT. The CDR3 spans 14 residues. The CDR3 is CASRTGTGTYEQYF. CDR3 DNA: TGTGCCAGCAGAACCGGGACAGGGACCTACGAGCAGTACTTC.

This clonotype was picked up a small number of times. The chain is built from TRBV12-5 and TRBJ2-1; TRBD2 matches 14 bases. This CDR3 has 14 residues. The V and J ends lost 7 bases and 12 bases, in that order; junction bases with no gene match: 8. Germline lookup yields CDR1 LGHNT and CDR2 FRNRAP. This chain's CDR3 is CASARGLAGVGQFF. The CDR3 DNA sequence: TGTGCTAGTGCCCGGGGACTAGCGGGGGTAGGGCAGTTCTTC.

This chain joins TRBV12-3 or TRBV12-4 and TRBJ2-1; TRBD2 might be the D (5 bases). V was cut by 3 bases and J by 9 bases, with 18 bases left in between. This CDR3 region has 15 residues. DNA of the CDR3: TGTGCCAGCAGTTTCGGGGTAGACCTCCCACGTGAGCAGTTCTTC. This sequence encodes CASSFGVDLPREQFF.

V gene TRBV20-1 combines with J gene TRBJ1-1, with D unresolved. Deletions cut 3 bases from V and 4 bases from J, with 9 bases between. This CDR3 comprises 12 residues. Germline CDR1 DFQATT, CDR2 SNEGSKA (reference sequence). The DNA of the CDR3 is TGCAGTGCTAGTTTCATGGTCACTGAAGCTTTCTTT. It yields the protein CSASFMVTEAFF.

This clonotype showed up many times. CDR3 region: CAEPGVEGYGYTF. CDR3 nucleotide sequence: TGTGCAGAGCCGGGGGTGGAGGGCTATGGCTACACCTTC. The rearrangement links TRBV2 to TRBJ1-2, with a tentative D call TRBD1 (5 bases). The CDR3 sequence is 13 residues long. From germline, CDR1 is SNHLY and CDR2 FYNNEI.